The 23 T cell receptor beta chains presented below share a single source sample, sequenced in a study of technical replicates of blood from a handful of donors. The assay was immunoSEQ multiplex PCR, and TCRdb's table has in-frame clones only and misses some. The sample holds about 59,000 clones; around 93% are singletons and the top ten take 4.2%. Material for sequencing was PBMCs. All receptors come from a human donor in good health. Some clones in this sample may be carry-over from other donors' samples.

This chain connects TRBV6-6 to TRBJ2-1; D remains unclear. V dropped 4 bases and J dropped 7 bases, with 8 bases sitting between them. The germline V gene has CDR1 MNHNY and CDR2 SVGAGI (reference sequence). The CDR3 has 12 amino acids. This chain's CDR3 is CASSSFLNEQFF. The CDR3 coding sequence is TGTGCCAGCAGTTCCTTCTTGAATGAGCAGTTCTTC.

The gene calls are TRBV19 and TRBJ1-5, with D unresolved. The CDR3 is 12 residues long. Germline CDR1 LNHDA, CDR2 SQIVND (reference sequence). With 6 bases removed from V and 0 bases from J, the gap between germline ends came to 3 bases. CDR3 sequence (DNA): TGTGCCAGTAGGGCTAGCAATCAGCCCCAGCATTTT. Its translation is CASRASNQPQHF.

V is TRBV30 and J is TRBJ2-7, with 7 bases matching TRBD2. CDR3 length equals 15 residues. Germline V lookup: CDR1 GTSNPN, CDR2 SVGIG (reference sequence). Unmatched junction bases numbered 14, after V lost 4 bases and J lost 5 bases. The CDR3 reads CAWKWRGGSLNEQYF. CDR3 nucleotide sequence: TGTGCCTGGAAATGGAGGGGCGGGAGTCTGAACGAGCAGTACTTC.

The chain carries TRBV7-2 and TRBJ2-5, with D possibly matching TRBD2 (6 bases). Germline V gene sequence: CDR1 SGHTA, CDR2 FQGNSA. Trimming stripped 5 bases from V and 7 bases from J, with 20 bases between. This CDR3 region has 15 residues. CDR3 loop: CASSPGTWLAGTQYF. CDR3 in DNA: TGTGCCAGCAGCCCCGGGACTTGGCTGGCGGGGACCCAGTACTTC.

This clone was seen a single time. The V gene is TRBV5-8, the J gene TRBJ1-5; D not resolved. V was cut by 0 bases and J by 1 base, with 8 bases left in between. This CDR3 has 15 amino acids. Germline V lookup: CDR1 SGHTS, CDR2 YDEGEE. CDR3 in amino acids: CASSLAGLSNQPQHF. CDR3 DNA sequence: TGTGCCAGCAGCTTGGCGGGGTTGAGCAATCAGCCCCAGCATTTT.

J is TRBJ2-5 and V is TRBV18, with D tentatively TRBD1 (5 bases). Trimming removed 3 bases at V and 5 bases at J, with 16 bases between. This CDR3 contains 15 residues. Germline CDR1 is KGHSH and CDR2 is LQKENI. The CDR3 is CASSPRVGPGETQYF. The CDR3 DNA is TGTGCCAGCTCACCCCGAGTGGGGCCAGGGGAGACCCAGTACTTC. The full variable domain, rest sourced from reference TRBV18 and TRBJ2-5, is NAGVMQNPRHLVRRRGQEARLRCSPMKGHSHVYWYRQLPEEGLKFMVYLQKENIIDESGMPKERFSAEFPKEGPSILRIQQVVRGDSAAYFCASSPRVGPGETQYFGPGTRLLVL.

The chain employs TRBV23-1 and TRBJ2-2; a weak D match, TRBD2 (5 bases). TRBV23-1 is marked as an open reading frame, function uncertain. CDR3 length: 15 residues. V lost 7 bases and J lost 0, with 12 bases in between. The CDR3 region has the DNA TGCGCCAGCACACGGTCGGGGTCGAACACCGGGGAGCTGTTTTTT. Translating gives CASTRSGSNTGELFF.

V gene TRBV5-6 combines with J gene TRBJ1-1, with a possible D match to TRBD1 (5 bases). The V gene's germline CDR1 is SGHDT and CDR2 YYEEEE. This CDR3 is 12 amino acids long. The ends were cut back, 4 bases at V and 10 bases at J, with 14 bases in the middle. Here the CDR3 reads CASSGTRGGAFF. In DNA form, the CDR3 reads TGTGCCAGCAGCGGGACTCGGGGTGGAGCTTTCTTT.

J is TRBJ2-2 and V is TRBV19; D perhaps matches TRBD2 (5 bases). The V end lost 5 bases, the J end lost 6 bases, and 13 bases lay between the germline ends. Per germline, CDR1 LNHDA and CDR2 SQIVND (reference sequence). The CDR3 has 14 residues. The DNA for the CDR3 is TGTGCCAGTAGTTACAATACGGGATCCGGGGAGCTGTTTTTT. It specifies CASSYNTGSGELFF.

The chain uses TRBV30 and TRBJ2-3; D perhaps matches TRBD2 (6 bases). The ends were cut back, 0 bases at V and 9 bases at J, with 13 bases in the middle. There are 13 residues in the CDR3. Looked up from germline, CDR1 is GTSNPN and CDR2 is SVGIG (reference sequence). The CDR3 region is CAWSVTSAGTQYF. CDR3 coding DNA: TGTGCCTGGAGTGTGACTAGTGCAGGGACGCAGTATTTT. Full variable domain (remainder filled in from reference TRBV30 and TRBJ2-3): SQTIHQWPATLVQPVGSPLSLECTVEGTSNPNLYWYRQAAGRGLQLLFYSVGIGQISSEVPQNLSASRPQDRQFILSSKKLLLSDSGFYLCAWSVTSAGTQYFGPGTRLTVL.

The chain recombines TRBV6-1 with TRBJ1-1; TRBD1 matches 7 bases. The CDR3 loop spans 13 amino acids. V dropped 5 bases and J dropped 4; count of bases not matched to a gene: 4. Germline V CDR1 and CDR2: MNHNS, SASEGT. CDR3 sequence: CASSKTGLTEAFF. In DNA form, the CDR3 reads TGTGCCAGCAGTAAGACAGGGCTCACTGAAGCTTTCTTT.

The chain carries TRBV5-4 and TRBJ1-5; D ambiguous. V was clipped by 0 bases and J by 4 bases, with 14 bases between them. The CDR3 spans 16 residues. The germline V gene encodes CDR1 SGHNT and CDR2 YYREEE (reference sequence). The CDR3: CASSLGPGGENQPQHF. CDR3 in DNA: TGTGCCAGCAGCTTGGGTCCTGGCGGGGAAAATCAGCCCCAGCATTTT.

The chain carries TRBV7-2 and TRBJ1-2, with D possibly matching TRBD1 (5 bases). Between the trimmed V and J ends, which lost 5 bases and 1 base, there was a span of 17 bases. CDR3 size: 16 residues. Germline values: CDR1 SGHTA, CDR2 FQGNSA. The CDR3 DNA reads TGTGCCAGCAGCCGTAGCATGGGGACTAGTAACTATGGCTACACCTTC. This gives the protein CASSRSMGTSNYGYTF.

The V and J genes are TRBV30 and TRBJ2-2; 11 bases agree with TRBD2. Looked up from germline, CDR1 is GTSNPN and CDR2 is SVGIG (reference sequence). The CDR3 is 14 amino acids. The J segment lost 3 bases and the V segment lost 6 bases, leaving 3 bases of the junction unmatched. CDR3 loop: CACQGLADTGELFF. The CDR3, as DNA: TGTGCCTGCCAGGGACTAGCGGACACCGGGGAGCTGTTTTTT.

The rearrangement joins TRBV7-2 to TRBJ2-3, with D possibly TRBD2 on 8 matching bases. The V gene's germline CDR1 is SGHTA and CDR2 FQGNSA. V was clipped by 4 bases and J by 4 bases, with 21 bases between them. The CDR3 is made up of 17 amino acids. The CDR3 DNA is TGTGCCAGCAGCTCTTCCTCGGGAGGGGGCGACGCAGATACGCAGTATTTT. It is translated as CASSSSSGGGDADTQYF. Full variable domain (remainder filled in from reference TRBV7-2 and TRBJ2-3): GAGVSQSPSNKVTEKGKDVELRCDPISGHTALYWYRQSLGQGLEFLIYFQGNSAPDKSGLPSDRFSAERTGGSVSTLTIQRTQQEDSAVYLCASSSSSGGGDADTQYFGPGTRLTVL.

The chain is built from TRBV5-1 and TRBJ1-4; tentatively, D is TRBD1 (6 bases). The germline gives CDR1 SGHRS, CDR2 YFSETQ. The V end lost 3 bases, the J end lost 3 bases, and 21 bases lay between the germline ends. This CDR3 spans 18 amino acids. The CDR3 sequence: CASSYGGGGPAANEKLFF. The CDR3 DNA follows: TGCGCCAGCAGCTATGGGGGCGGGGGGCCCGCAGCTAATGAAAAACTGTTTTTT.

V usage is TRBV21-1 and J usage is TRBJ2-1; TRBD1 was called by the table and not checked on the DNA. TRBV21-1 counts as a pseudogene. This CDR3 region has 13 residues. CDR3: CASILQGAREQFF. The CDR3 DNA reads TGTGCCAGCATACTACAGGGGGCCAGGGAGCAGTTCTTC.

The gene calls are TRBV5-1 and TRBJ2-5; 8 bases line up with TRBD2. Germline CDR1 reads SGHRS; CDR2 reads YFSETQ. V lost 0 bases and J lost 1; bases outside the gene matches: 11. CDR3 length: 18 amino acids. The CDR3 DNA sequence: TGCGCCAGCAGCTTGGGACTAGCGTATGCACGCCTCCAAGAGACCCAGTACTTC. The encoded protein is CASSLGLAYARLQETQYF. The full variable domain, with the rest looked up from reference TRBV5-1 and TRBJ2-5, is KAGVTQTPRYLIKTRGQQVTLSCSPISGHRSVSWYQQTPGQGLQFLFEYFSETQRNKGNFPGRFSGRQFSNSRSEMNVSTLELGDSALYLCASSLGLAYARLQETQYFGPGTRLLVL.

V and J are TRBV7-6 and TRBJ1-1; D gene uncertain. This CDR3 is built from 13 residues. The V and J ends lost 7 bases and 4 bases respectively, with 13 bases between them. Germline values: CDR1 SGHVS, CDR2 FNYEAQ. The CDR3 DNA sequence: TGTGCCAGCACCCCCCTGCCAGGCACTGAAGCTTTCTTT. It specifies CASTPLPGTEAFF.

V and J are TRBV9 and TRBJ2-1, with 11 bases fitting TRBD2. The CDR3 consists of 16 residues. Per germline, CDR1 SGDLS and CDR2 YYNGEE. V was pared by 0 bases and J by 8 bases, with 7 bases of the junction left unmatched. Here the CDR3 DNA reads TGTGCCAGCAGCGTAGGTTTTAGCGGGAGGGCCCATGAGCAGTTCTTC. This translates into CASSVGFSGRAHEQFF.

The chain employs TRBV20-1 and TRBJ2-4; perhaps TRBD1 as D (5 bases). The germline gives CDR1 DFQATT, CDR2 SNEGSKA (reference sequence). Trimming removed 8 bases from V and 3 bases from J, with 8 bases in between. The CDR3 sequence is 11 residues long. CDR3: CSPRDKNIQYF. CDR3 nucleotides: TGCAGTCCCAGGGACAAAAACATTCAGTACTTC.

The chain combines TRBV4-1 with TRBJ1-2; no clear D. V lost 1 base, J lost 4 bases, and 10 bases lay in between. Germline V gives CDR1 MGHRA, CDR2 YSYEKL. This CDR3 spans 14 amino acids. The CDR3 nucleotides read TGCGCCAGCAGCCAAGGCCAAGGGAGCTATGGCTACACCTTC. Protein product: CASSQGQGSYGYTF.

The CDR3 is CASSTGQGIVEQFF. The CDR3 DNA is TGCGCCAGCAGCACCGGACAGGGGATAGTTGAGCAGTTCTTC. The V and J genes are TRBV5-1 and TRBJ2-1, with TRBD1 matching 9 bases. V lost 4 bases and J lost 9; bases outside the gene matches: 8. The germline V gene encodes CDR1 SGHRS and CDR2 YFSETQ. The CDR3 extends over 14 amino acids.